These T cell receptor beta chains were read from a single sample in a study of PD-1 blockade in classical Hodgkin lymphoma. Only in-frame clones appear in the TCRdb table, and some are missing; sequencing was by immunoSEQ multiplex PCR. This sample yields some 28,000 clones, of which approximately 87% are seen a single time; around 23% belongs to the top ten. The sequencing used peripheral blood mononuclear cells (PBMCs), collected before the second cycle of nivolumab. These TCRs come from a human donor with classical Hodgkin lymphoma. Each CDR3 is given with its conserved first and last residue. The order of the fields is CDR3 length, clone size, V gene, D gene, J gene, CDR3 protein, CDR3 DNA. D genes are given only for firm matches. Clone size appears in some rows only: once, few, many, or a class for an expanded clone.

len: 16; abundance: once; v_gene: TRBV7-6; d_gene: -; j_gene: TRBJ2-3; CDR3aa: CASSLVTGAYTDTQYF; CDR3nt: TGTGCCAGCAGCTTAGTCACCGGGGCTTACACAGATACGCAGTATTTT
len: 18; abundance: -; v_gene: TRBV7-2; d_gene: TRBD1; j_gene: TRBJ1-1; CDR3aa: CASSLGRGQPNSNTEAFF; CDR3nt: TGTGCCAGCAGCTTAGGGAGGGGACAGCCTAATTCGAACACTGAAGCTTTCTTT
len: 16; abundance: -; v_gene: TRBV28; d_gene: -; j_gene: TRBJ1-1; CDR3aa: CASSLTLGTRGTEAFF; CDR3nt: TGTGCCAGCAGCCTGACCCTAGGGACCCGAGGGACTGAAGCTTTCTTT
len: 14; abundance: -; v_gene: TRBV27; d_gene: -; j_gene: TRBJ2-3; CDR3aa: CASSTTHSTDTQYF; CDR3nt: TGTGCCAGCAGTACCACCCATAGCACAGATACGCAGTATTTT
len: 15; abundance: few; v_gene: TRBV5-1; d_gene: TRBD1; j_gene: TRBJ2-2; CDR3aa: CASSLGQGDTGELFF; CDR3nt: TGCGCCAGCAGCTTGGGACAGGGGGACACCGGGGAGCTGTTTTTT
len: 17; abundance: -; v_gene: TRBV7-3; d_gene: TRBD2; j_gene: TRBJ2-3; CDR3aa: CASSLAGTSGRTDTQYF; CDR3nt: TGTGCCAGCAGCTTGGCGGGGACTAGCGGGAGGACAGATACGCAGTATTTT
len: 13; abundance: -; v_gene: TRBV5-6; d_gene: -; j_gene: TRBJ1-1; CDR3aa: CASSSTEKAEAFF; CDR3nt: TGTGCCAGCAGCTCGACAGAGAAGGCTGAAGCTTTCTTT
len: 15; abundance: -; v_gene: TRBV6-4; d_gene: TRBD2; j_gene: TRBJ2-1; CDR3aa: CASSRLAGGNNEQFF; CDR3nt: TGTGCCAGCAGTAGACTAGCGGGGGGAAACAATGAGCAGTTCTTC
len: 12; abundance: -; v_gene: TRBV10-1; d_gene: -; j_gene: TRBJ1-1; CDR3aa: CASSYPGGIAFF; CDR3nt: TGCGCCAGCAGCTATCCTGGGGGAATTGCTTTCTTT
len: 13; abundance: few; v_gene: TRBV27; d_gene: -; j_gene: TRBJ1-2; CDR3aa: CASRGSGRYGYTF; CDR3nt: TGTGCCAGCAGAGGGTCAGGGCGCTATGGCTACACCTTC
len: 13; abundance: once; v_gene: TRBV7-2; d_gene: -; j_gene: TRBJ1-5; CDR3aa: CASSLGRQQPQHF; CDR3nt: TGTGCCAGCAGCTTAGGGCGCCAGCAGCCCCAGCATTTT
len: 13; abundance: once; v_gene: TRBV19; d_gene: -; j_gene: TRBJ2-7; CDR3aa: CASSITSSYEQYF; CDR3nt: TGTGCCAGTAGTATCACAAGCTCCTACGAGCAGTACTTC
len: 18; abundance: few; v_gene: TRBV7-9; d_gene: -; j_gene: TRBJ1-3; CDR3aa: CASSSRPQDLSSGNTIYF; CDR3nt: TGTGCCAGCAGCTCTCGTCCACAGGATCTAAGTAGTGGAAACACCATATATTTT
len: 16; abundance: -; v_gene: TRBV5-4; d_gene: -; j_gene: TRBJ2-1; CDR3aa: CASSTEARSSYNEQFF; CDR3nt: TGTGCCAGCAGCACCGAAGCGAGAAGCTCCTACAATGAGCAGTTCTTC
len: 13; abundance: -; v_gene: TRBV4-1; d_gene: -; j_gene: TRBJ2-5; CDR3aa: CASSRGAEETQYF; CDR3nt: TGCGCCAGCAGCCGGGGGGCAGAGGAGACCCAGTACTTC
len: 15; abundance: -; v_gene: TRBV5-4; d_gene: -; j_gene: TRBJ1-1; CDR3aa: CASSRKGVVNTEAFF; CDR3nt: TGTGCCAGCAGCCGTAAGGGGGTGGTGAACACTGAAGCTTTCTTT
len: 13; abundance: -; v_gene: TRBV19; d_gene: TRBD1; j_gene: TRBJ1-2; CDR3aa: CASKDRERYGYTF; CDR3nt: TGTGCCAGCAAGGACAGGGAAAGGTATGGCTACACCTTC
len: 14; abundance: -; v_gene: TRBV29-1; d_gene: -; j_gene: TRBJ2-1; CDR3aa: CSVETGFSYNEQFF; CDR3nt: TGCAGCGTTGAAACCGGATTTTCCTACAATGAGCAGTTCTTC
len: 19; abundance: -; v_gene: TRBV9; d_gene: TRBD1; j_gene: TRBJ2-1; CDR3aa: CASSLGPGQGWRNYNEQFF; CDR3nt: TGTGCCAGCAGCCTAGGGCCGGGACAGGGGTGGCGGAACTACAATGAGCAGTTCTTC
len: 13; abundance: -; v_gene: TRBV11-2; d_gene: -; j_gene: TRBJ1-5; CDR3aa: CASSPGGMQPQHF; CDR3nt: TGTGCCAGCAGCCCCGGTGGGATGCAGCCCCAGCATTTT
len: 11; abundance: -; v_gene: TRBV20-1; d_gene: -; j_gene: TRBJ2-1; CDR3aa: CSARQANEQFF; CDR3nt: TGCAGTGCTCGCCAAGCGAATGAGCAGTTCTTC
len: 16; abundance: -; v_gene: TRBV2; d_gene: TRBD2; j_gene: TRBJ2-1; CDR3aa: CASRQDGGSSYNEQFF; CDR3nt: TGTGCCAGCAGGCAAGACGGGGGGAGCTCCTACAATGAGCAGTTCTTC
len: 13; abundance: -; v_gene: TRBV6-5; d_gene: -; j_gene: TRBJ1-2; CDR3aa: CASSRDGVYGYTF; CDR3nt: TGTGCCAGCAGCCGGGACGGAGTCTATGGCTACACCTTC
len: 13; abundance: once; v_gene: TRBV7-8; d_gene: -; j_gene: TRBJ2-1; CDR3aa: CASTLGQYNEQFF; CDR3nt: TGTGCCAGCACCTTGGGACAATACAATGAGCAGTTCTTC
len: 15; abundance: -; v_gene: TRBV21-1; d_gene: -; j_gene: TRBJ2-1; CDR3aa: CASSKGTSGYNEQFF; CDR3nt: TGTGCCAGCAGCAAAGGGACTAGCGGGTACAATGAGCAGTTCTTC
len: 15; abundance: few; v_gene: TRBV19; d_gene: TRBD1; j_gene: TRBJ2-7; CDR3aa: CASSMAATGGFEQYF; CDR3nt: TGTGCCAGTAGTATGGCCGCGACAGGGGGCTTCGAGCAGTACTTC
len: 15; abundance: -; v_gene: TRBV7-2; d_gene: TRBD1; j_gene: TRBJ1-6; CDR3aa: CASSSQDRANSPLHF; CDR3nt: TGTGCCAGCAGCTCGCAGGACAGGGCTAATTCACCCCTCCACTTT
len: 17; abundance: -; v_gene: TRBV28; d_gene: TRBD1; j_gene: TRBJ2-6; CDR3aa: CASNGGDRVTGANVLTF; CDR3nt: TGTGCCAGCAATGGGGGGGACAGGGTTACTGGGGCCAACGTCCTGACTTTC
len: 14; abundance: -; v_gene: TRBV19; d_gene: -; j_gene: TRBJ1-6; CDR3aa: CASSIYSYNSPLHF; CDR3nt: TGTGCCAGTAGTATCTACTCTTATAATTCACCCCTCCACTTT
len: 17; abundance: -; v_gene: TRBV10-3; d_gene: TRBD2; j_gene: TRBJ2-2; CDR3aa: CAISTLSRERGTGELFF; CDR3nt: TGTGCCATCAGTACCCTTTCGCGGGAGAGGGGAACCGGGGAGCTGTTTTTT
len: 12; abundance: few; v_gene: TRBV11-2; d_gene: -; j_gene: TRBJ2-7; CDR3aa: CASSLSLYEQYF; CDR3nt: TGTGCCAGCAGCTTATCCCTCTACGAGCAGTACTTC
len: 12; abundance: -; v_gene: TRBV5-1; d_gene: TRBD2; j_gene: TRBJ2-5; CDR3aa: CASGGGEETQYF; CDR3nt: TGCGCCAGCGGGGGAGGGGAAGAGACCCAGTACTTC
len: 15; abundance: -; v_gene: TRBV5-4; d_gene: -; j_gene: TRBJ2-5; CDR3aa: CASSQVSVPGETQYF; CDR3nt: TGCGCCAGCAGCCAAGTTTCGGTCCCGGGGGAGACCCAGTACTTC
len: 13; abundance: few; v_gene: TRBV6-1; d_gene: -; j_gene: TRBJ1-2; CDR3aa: CATRGGINYGYTF; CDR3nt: TGTGCCACCCGGGGAGGGATTAACTATGGCTACACCTTC
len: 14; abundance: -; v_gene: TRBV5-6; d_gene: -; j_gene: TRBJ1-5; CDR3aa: CASSFGGIGQPQHF; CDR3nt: TGTGCCAGCAGCTTCGGGGGAATAGGGCAGCCCCAGCATTTT
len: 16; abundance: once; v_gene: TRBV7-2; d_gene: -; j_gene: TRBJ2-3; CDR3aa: CASSPWRTASTDTQYF; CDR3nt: TGTGCCAGCAGCCCCTGGCGGACAGCTAGCACAGATACGCAGTATTTT
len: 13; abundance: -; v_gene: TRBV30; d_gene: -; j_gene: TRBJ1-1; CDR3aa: CAWSPSLNTEAFF; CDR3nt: TGTGCCTGGAGCCCCAGTCTGAACACTGAAGCTTTCTTT
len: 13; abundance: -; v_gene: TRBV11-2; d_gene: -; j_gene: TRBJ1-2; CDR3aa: CASNPTGLGGYTF; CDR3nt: TGTGCCAGCAACCCTACAGGGCTTGGCGGCTACACCTTC
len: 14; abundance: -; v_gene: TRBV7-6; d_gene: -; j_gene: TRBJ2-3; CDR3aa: CASSTNVGPDTQYF; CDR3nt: TGTGCCAGCAGCACCAACGTGGGCCCAGATACGCAGTATTTT
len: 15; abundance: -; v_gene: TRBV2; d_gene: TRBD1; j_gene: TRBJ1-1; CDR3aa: CASRIGQGMNTEAFF; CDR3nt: TGTGCCAGCCGGATCGGACAGGGAATGAACACTGAAGCTTTCTTT
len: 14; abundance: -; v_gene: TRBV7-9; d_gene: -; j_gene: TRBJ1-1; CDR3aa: CASSPRGGNAEAFF; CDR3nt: TGTGCCAGCAGCCCTCGGGGAGGGAACGCTGAAGCTTTCTTT
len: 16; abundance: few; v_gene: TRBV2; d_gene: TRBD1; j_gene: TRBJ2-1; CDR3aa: CASSERGRGLHNEQFF; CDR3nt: TGTGCCAGCAGTGAACGGGGCAGGGGGCTGCACAATGAGCAGTTCTTC
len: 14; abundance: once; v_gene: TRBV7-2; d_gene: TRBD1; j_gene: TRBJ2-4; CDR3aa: CASSLGQVQNIQYF; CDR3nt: TGTGCCAGCAGCTTGGGACAGGTCCAAAACATTCAGTACTTC
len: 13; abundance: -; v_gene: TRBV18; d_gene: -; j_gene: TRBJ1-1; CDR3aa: CASSPILNTEAFF; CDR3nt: TGTGCCAGCTCACCTATCCTGAACACTGAAGCTTTCTTT